This TCR beta chain emerged from a study of blood T cell repertoires in COVID-19. Authors' processing steps: Amplification of reference gene primers was used by the study to estimate nucleated cell counts. Profiling relied on immunoSEQ multiplex PCR, and the TCRdb table lists in-frame clones only, not all of them. V and J calls plus clone size are reproduced from that table; the DNA served to infer D and trimming. The sample shows about 400,000 clones, 85% to 90% of them seen only once. Participant reports of clinical history set cohort assignment. Donors in Cohort 3 who had recovered were those with two negative PCRs, healthcare professional clearance, or resolution of their symptoms. This CDR3 is built from 15 residues. The V end was cut by 2 bases, the J end by 4 bases, with 12 bases between. Looked up from germline, CDR1 is LGHNA and CDR2 is YNFKEQ.

The sample taken for sequencing was PBMCs or T cells enriched from blood (not recorded which). The receptor comes from a woman in her twenties or thirties who had recovered from COVID-19. The genes are TRBV4-2 and TRBJ1-3; no firm D call. The CDR3 coding sequence is TGTGCCAGCAGCCAACTACTAACGGCAGGAAACACCATATATTTT. It yields the protein CASSQLLTAGNTIYF.